Listed here are 30 T cell receptor beta chains from one sample, sequenced in a study of blood T cell repertoires in COVID-19. Clones were sequenced by immunoSEQ multiplex PCR, and TCRdb holds only the in-frame ones, with some missing. The sample holds about 240,000 clones; 82% are singletons and the top ten take 12%. Material: peripheral blood. These receptors all come from a woman aged 55-70 years with active or convalescent COVID-19.

The rearrangement joins TRBV6-2 or TRBV6-3 to TRBJ2-2, with 10 bases lining up with TRBD2. Germline V gives CDR1 MNHEY, CDR2 SVGEGT. The CDR3 has 17 residues. V lost 4 bases, J lost 4 bases, and 9 bases stayed unmatched. CDR3 in DNA: TGTGCCAGCAGTTGGTTAGCGGGGGGCCCTAGCACCGGGGAGCTGTTTTTT. Amino acids: CASSWLAGGPSTGELFF.

This rearrangement joins TRBV9 to TRBJ1-6, with a tentative D call TRBD1 (5 bases). This CDR3 region has 14 residues. Trimming took 3 bases from V and 5 from J, leaving 9 bases between them. The germline CDR1 and CDR2 sequences are SGDLS and YYNGEE. The CDR3 spells CASSGGANNSPLHF. The CDR3 nucleotides read TGTGCCAGCAGCGGCGGGGCCAATAATTCACCCCTCCACTTT. The full variable domain, rest sourced from reference TRBV9 and TRBJ1-6, is DSGVTQTPKHLITATGQRVTLRCSPRSGDLSVYWYQQSLDQGLQFLIQYYNGEERAKGNILERFSAQQFPDLHSELNLSSLELGDSALYFCASSGGANNSPLHFGNGTRLTVT.

The sample holds one count of this clone. The V and J genes are TRBV12-3 or TRBV12-4 and TRBJ2-1, with 10 nucleotides matching TRBD1. The CDR3 extends over 13 amino acids. After removal of 3 bases from V and 8 bases from J, the junction contained 1 base not matched to a gene. CDR3 protein: CASSLGTGDEQFF. The CDR3, as DNA: TGTGCCAGCAGTTTGGGGACAGGGGATGAGCAGTTCTTC.

The V and J genes are TRBV19 and TRBJ1-4, with D uncertain. Trimming took off 7 bases at V and 8 bases at J, with 23 bases between the two ends. Germline CDR1 is LNHDA and CDR2 is SQIVND (reference sequence). The CDR3 sequence is 16 residues long. DNA of the CDR3: TGTGCCAGTATGGGAATTGAGGGAGGGAAGCGGGAAAAACTGTTTTTT. It is translated as CASMGIEGGKREKLFF.

The V and J genes are TRBV29-1 and TRBJ2-2, with D possibly matching TRBD1 (6 bases). Trimming stripped 1 base from V and 0 bases from J, with 9 bases between. The CDR3 sequence is 15 residues long. CDR1 and CDR2 from the germline V gene are SQVTM and ANQGSEA. The CDR3 DNA follows: TGCAGCGTTGAAGTGGGGACAACGAACACCGGGGAGCTGTTTTTT. Translation: CSVEVGTTNTGELFF.

This clone was observed a few times. The chain carries TRBV6-2 or TRBV6-3 and TRBJ2-1, with TRBD2 matching over 12 bases. The CDR3 sequence is 16 residues long. V trimming: 0 bases; J trimming: 7 bases; junction bases outside the gene matches: 4. Germline CDR1 is MNHEY and CDR2 is SVGEGT. The CDR3 DNA follows: TGTGCCAGCAGTTACTCGAAACTAGCGGGGGGTAATGAGCAGTTCTTC. Protein: CASSYSKLAGGNEQFF.

A single count supports this clone. The CDR3: CSVEETSGGMPQYF. In nucleotides, the CDR3 is TGCAGCGTTGAGGAGACTAGCGGGGGGATGCCTCAGTACTTC. This sequence joins TRBV29-1 and TRBJ2-4, with 13 nucleotides matching TRBD2. Germline lookup yields CDR1 SQVTM and CDR2 ANQGSEA. The CDR3 has 14 residues. With 3 bases clipped from V and 12 bases from J, the junction kept 8 bases outside the gene matches.

The chain joins TRBV11-2 to TRBJ1-2, with TRBD1 as a possible D gene (6 bases). V gave up 5 bases and J gave up 5 bases, with 18 bases separating them. The length of the CDR3 is 15 residues. Germline lookup yields CDR1 SGHAT and CDR2 FQNNGV. CDR3 residues: CASSRRDTDRYGYTF. The CDR3 DNA reads as TGTGCCAGCAGCCGCCGGGACACCGATAGATATGGCTACACCTTC.

This chain links TRBV13 with TRBJ2-2; D gene unclear. Germline V lookup: CDR1 PRHDT, CDR2 FYEKMQ (reference sequence). The CDR3 runs to 14 residues. V was trimmed by 4 bases and J by 4 bases, leaving 10 bases between them. The CDR3 spells CASSSAVATGELFF. CDR3 coding DNA: TGTGCCAGCAGCTCCGCCGTAGCCACCGGGGAGCTGTTTTTT.

The genes are TRBV2 and TRBJ1-1, with TRBD1 as a possible D gene (5 bases). V lost 5 bases, J lost 0 bases, and 10 bases lay in between. The V gene's germline CDR1 is SNHLY and CDR2 FYNNEI. CDR3 length: 14 amino acids. The DNA for the CDR3 is TGTGCCAGCAGTCCCCAGGGAATGAACACTGAAGCTTTCTTT. Translation gives CASSPQGMNTEAFF.

The CDR3 DNA reads as TGTGCCAGCAGCTCCCCGAGGAGCGGGGGATCCTACGAGCAGTACTTC. The encoded protein is CASSSPRSGGSYEQYF. V and J are TRBV7-2 and TRBJ2-7; TRBD2 matches at 8 bases. In germline, CDR1 is SGHTA, CDR2 FQGNSA. The CDR3 loop spans 16 amino acids. The trim removed 4 bases at V and 1 base at J, leaving 9 bases unmatched.

This clone appeared a single time. The chain joins TRBV6-5 to TRBJ1-2; TRBD1 is a possible D gene (6 bases). The CDR3 totals 15 residues. Per the germline V gene, CDR1 is MNHEY and CDR2 is SVGAGI. Trimming removed 5 bases from V and 8 bases from J, with 21 bases in between. CDR3 sequence (DNA): TGTGCCAGCAGTCTTCGAGCAGGGGTTAAAGGCGGCTACACCTTC. Its translation: CASSLRAGVKGGYTF.

The chain employs TRBV14 and TRBJ2-3; 9 bases agree with TRBD1. Germline lookup yields CDR1 SGHDN and CDR2 FVKESK. This CDR3 contains 15 residues. The V and J ends lost 4 bases and 3 bases, in that order; junction bases with no gene match: 5. CDR3 DNA: TGTGCCAGCAGCCCCGGGACAGGGAGGACAGATACGCAGTATTTT. It yields the protein CASSPGTGRTDTQYF.

CDR3 protein: CASSPQAGYTDTQYF. In DNA, the CDR3 is TGTGCCAGCAGCCCTCAAGCGGGGTACACAGATACGCAGTATTTT. This chain connects TRBV7-6 to TRBJ2-3; TRBD2 aligns across 7 bases. There are 15 residues in the CDR3. Germline V gene lookup returns CDR1 SGHVS and CDR2 FNYEAQ. V lost 5 bases, J lost 2 bases, and 7 bases stayed unmatched.

A remark on this clone: A junction end diverges from the germline sequence, so it may reflect a read error. The rearrangement joins TRBV30 to TRBJ1-3, with TRBD1 identical over 8 bases. CDR1 is GTSNPN and CDR2 is SVGIG in the germline V gene (reference sequence). CDR3 length equals 13 residues. The CDR3 bases are TGTGCCTGGAGCCTCAACCCGACAGGGGTGGAAACTTTT. This gives the protein CAWSLNPTGVETF.

V is TRBV7-2 and J is TRBJ2-3, with 8 positions matching TRBD2. V was pared by 6 bases and J by 0 bases, with 5 bases of the junction left unmatched. Germline V gene sequence: CDR1 SGHTA, CDR2 FQGNSA. The CDR3 runs 15 residues. CDR3: CASRQLAASTDTQYF. The CDR3 DNA reads as TGTGCCAGCAGACAACTAGCGGCGAGCACAGATACGCAGTATTTT.

CDR3 bases: TGTGCCAGCAGCGTATTATCCTCTACCGGGGAGCAGTACTTC. Its protein product is CASSVLSSTGEQYF. This chain uses TRBV9 with TRBJ2-7; D remains unclear. V lost 1 base, J lost 7 bases, and 15 bases lay in between. Germline CDR1 SGDLS, CDR2 YYNGEE. There are 14 residues in the CDR3.

The chain uses TRBV30 and TRBJ1-2; TRBD1 matches 8 bases. This CDR3 has 16 residues. Per the germline V gene, CDR1 is GTSNPN and CDR2 is SVGIG (reference sequence). The V segment lost 0 bases and the J segment 6 bases; nucleotides outside the gene matches: 12. The CDR3 loop is CAWSVRGTGSFHGYTF. The CDR3 DNA sequence: TGTGCCTGGAGTGTACGGGGGACAGGCTCTTTCCATGGCTACACCTTC.

The chain uses TRBV6-2 or TRBV6-3 and TRBJ2-3, with D perhaps TRBD2 (5 bases). With 6 bases removed from V and 0 bases from J, the gap between germline ends came to 16 bases. Germline lookup yields CDR1 MNHEY and CDR2 SVGEGT. The CDR3 totals 16 residues. The CDR3 is CASSPGSGASTDTQYF. The DNA of the CDR3 is TGTGCCAGCAGCCCGGGGAGCGGAGCTAGCACAGATACGCAGTATTTT.

This clone appeared a single time. The rearrangement links TRBV11-2 to TRBJ2-1; 12 positions agree with TRBD2. This CDR3 is built from 17 residues. The trim removed 0 bases at V and 4 bases at J, leaving 4 bases unmatched. Germline loops: CDR1 SGHAT, CDR2 FQNNGV. CDR3 residues: CASSLDWTSGAYNEQFF. DNA of the CDR3: TGTGCCAGCAGCTTAGACTGGACTAGCGGGGCATACAATGAGCAGTTCTTC.

The J gene is TRBJ1-5, the V gene TRBV18; D gene unclear. V lost 1 base and J 1 base, leaving 5 bases between the germline ends. The CDR3 has 14 amino acids. The V gene's germline CDR1 is KGHSH and CDR2 LQKENI. CDR3 sequence: CASSPRRSNQPQHF. The CDR3 DNA is TGTGCCAGCTCACCACGGCGGAGCAATCAGCCCCAGCATTTT.

This chain joins TRBV2 and TRBJ2-6; D may be TRBD2 (6 bases). V lost 4 bases, J lost 0 bases, and 16 bases lay in between. Germline loops: CDR1 SNHLY, CDR2 FYNNEI. The CDR3 is made up of 18 amino acids. CDR3 bases: TGTGCCAGCAGTGCAGCGGGCCCGCCCCCCTCTGGGGCCAACGTCCTGACTTTC. Its protein is CASSAAGPPPSGANVLTF.

This clone came up a few times. The gene calls are TRBV6-2 or TRBV6-3 and TRBJ1-2; TRBD1 aligns across 8 bases. V lost 1 base and J lost 4; bases outside the gene matches: 14. CDR1 and CDR2 from the germline V gene are MNHEY and SVGEGT. The CDR3 is made up of 18 amino acids. The CDR3 loop reads CASSYFEGWTGKGYGYTF. The CDR3 bases are TGTGCCAGCAGTTACTTCGAGGGATGGACAGGGAAAGGCTATGGCTACACCTTC.

This clone appeared once. V gene TRBV19 combines with J gene TRBJ1-4, with D unclear. Trimming left V 1 base short and J 6 bases short, with 18 bases between. From germline, CDR1 is LNHDA and CDR2 SQIVND (reference sequence). This CDR3 comprises 17 residues. The CDR3 loop is CASSIVAAALRYEKLFF. The CDR3 bases are TGTGCCAGTAGTATAGTAGCGGCAGCCCTACGCTATGAAAAACTGTTTTTT.

V and J are TRBV6-5 and TRBJ2-1; 7 bases are shared with TRBD1. The CDR3 runs 14 residues. The germline V gene encodes CDR1 MNHEY and CDR2 SVGAGI. Losses at the gene ends were 8 bases for V and 6 bases for J; bases not matched to a gene: 10. DNA for the CDR3: TGTGCCAGCCGGGGTAATCACAGGGGCAATGAGCAGTTCTTC. It specifies CASRGNHRGNEQFF.

This chain links TRBV7-2 with TRBJ2-7; D might be TRBD2 (6 bases). The germline V gene has CDR1 SGHTA and CDR2 FQGNSA. Trimming cost V 0 bases and J 0 bases, with 12 bases left between them. The length of the CDR3 is 16 residues. The CDR3 region is CASSLALRGSSYEQYF. In nucleotides, the CDR3 is TGTGCCAGCAGCTTAGCGTTGCGGGGTAGCTCCTACGAGCAGTACTTC.

A single count supports this clone. The J gene is TRBJ1-1, the V gene TRBV2; TRBD1 matches 7 bases. Germline CDR1 and CDR2: SNHLY and FYNNEI. The CDR3 length is 13 residues. Germline trimming cut 6 bases from V and 0 bases from J; bases unmatched to any gene: 1. The CDR3 sequence: CASRGTVNTEAFF. The CDR3 DNA reads TGTGCCAGCAGGGGGACAGTGAACACTGAAGCTTTCTTT. Together with reference TRBV2 and TRBJ1-1, the CDR3 gives the full variable domain: EPEVTQTPSHQVTQMGQEVILRCVPISNHLYFYWYRQILGQKVEFLVSFYNNEISEKSEIFDDQFSVERPDGSNFTLKIRSTKLEDSAMYFCASRGTVNTEAFFGQGTRLTVV.

This chain joins TRBV11-2 and TRBJ1-5, with D possibly being TRBD1 (5 bases). V was trimmed by 4 bases and J by 4 bases, leaving 8 bases between them. The CDR3 runs to 13 residues. CDR1 and CDR2 (germline): SGHAT, FQNNGV. CDR3 nucleotide sequence: TGTGCCAGCAGCTCTCAGGGAAATCAGCCCCAGCATTTT. It codes for CASSSQGNQPQHF. Variable domain in full (rest from reference TRBV11-2 and TRBJ1-5): EAGVAQSPRYKIIEKRQSVAFWCNPISGHATLYWYQQILGQGPKLLIQFQNNGVVDDSQLPKDRFSAERLKGVDSTLKIQPAKLEDSAVYLCASSSQGNQPQHFGDGTRLSIL.

The CDR3: CASSPQGGNYGYTF. The CDR3 nucleotides read TGTGCCAGCAGCCCTCAAGGGGGCAACTATGGCTACACCTTC. The rearrangement joins TRBV7-3 to TRBJ1-2; TRBD1 matches 7 bases. The junction had 5 bases not matched to a gene; V was cut back by 5 bases and J by 2 bases. The V gene's germline CDR1 is SGHTA and CDR2 FQGTGA. The CDR3 has 14 residues.

The CDR3 reads CASSYSMTGGKNGYTF. The CDR3 DNA sequence: TGTGCCAGCAGTTACTCGATGACAGGGGGGAAGAATGGCTACACCTTC. The rearrangement links TRBV6-2 or TRBV6-3 to TRBJ1-2; TRBD1 aligns across 9 bases. The CDR3 consists of 16 residues. J lost 6 bases, V lost 0 bases, and 8 bases had no gene match. In germline, CDR1 is MNHEY, CDR2 SVGEGT.